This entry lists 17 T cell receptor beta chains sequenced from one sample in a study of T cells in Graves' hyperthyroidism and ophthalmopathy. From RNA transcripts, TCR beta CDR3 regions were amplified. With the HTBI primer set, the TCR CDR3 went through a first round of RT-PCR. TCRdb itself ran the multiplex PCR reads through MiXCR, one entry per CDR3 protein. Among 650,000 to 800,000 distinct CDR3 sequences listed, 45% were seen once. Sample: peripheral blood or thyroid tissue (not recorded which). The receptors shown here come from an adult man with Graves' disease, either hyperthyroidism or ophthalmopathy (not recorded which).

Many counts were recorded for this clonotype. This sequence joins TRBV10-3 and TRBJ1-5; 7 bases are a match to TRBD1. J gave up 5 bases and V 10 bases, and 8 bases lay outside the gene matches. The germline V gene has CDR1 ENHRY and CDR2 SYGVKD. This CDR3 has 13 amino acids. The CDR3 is CASRGEGYQPQHF. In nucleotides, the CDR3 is TGTGCCAGCAGGGGGGAGGGCTATCAGCCCCAGCATTTT.

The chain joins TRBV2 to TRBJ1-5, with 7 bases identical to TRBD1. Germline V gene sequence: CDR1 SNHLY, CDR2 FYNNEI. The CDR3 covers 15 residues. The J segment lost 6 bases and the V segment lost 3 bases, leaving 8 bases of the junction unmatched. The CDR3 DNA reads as TGTGCCAGCAGTGATCCCCAGGGGGGGTTTCAGCCCCAGCATTTT. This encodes CASSDPQGGFQPQHF. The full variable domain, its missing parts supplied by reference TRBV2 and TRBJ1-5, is EPEVTQTPSHQVTQMGQEVILRCVPISNHLYFYWYRQILGQKVEFLVSFYNNEISEKSEIFDDQFSVERPDGSNFTLKIRSTKLEDSAMYFCASSDPQGGFQPQHFGDGTRLSIL.

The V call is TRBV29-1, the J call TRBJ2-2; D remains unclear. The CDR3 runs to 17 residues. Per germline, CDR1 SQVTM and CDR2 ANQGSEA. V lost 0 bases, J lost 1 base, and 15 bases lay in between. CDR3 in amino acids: CSVEDRFSNRNTGELFF. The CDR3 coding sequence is TGCAGCGTTGAAGATAGGTTCTCTAACAGGAACACCGGGGAGCTGTTTTTT.

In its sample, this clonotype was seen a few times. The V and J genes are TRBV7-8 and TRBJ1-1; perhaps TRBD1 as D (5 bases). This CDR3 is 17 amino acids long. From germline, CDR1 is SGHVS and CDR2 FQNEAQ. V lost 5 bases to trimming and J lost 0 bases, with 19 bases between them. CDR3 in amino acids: CASSQGVRGGLNTEAFF. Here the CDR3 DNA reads TGTGCCAGCAGCCAAGGGGTAAGGGGTGGATTGAACACTGAAGCTTTCTTT.

This chain's CDR3 is CASRRTAINTEAFF. Here the CDR3 DNA reads TGTGCCAGCAGACGGACCGCTATTAACACTGAAGCTTTCTTT. The rearrangement uses TRBV7-2 and TRBJ1-1; D ambiguous. The CDR3 loop spans 14 amino acids. Germline V gene data show CDR1 as SGHTA and CDR2 as FQGNSA. V was cut by 6 bases and J by 2 bases, with 13 bases left in between.

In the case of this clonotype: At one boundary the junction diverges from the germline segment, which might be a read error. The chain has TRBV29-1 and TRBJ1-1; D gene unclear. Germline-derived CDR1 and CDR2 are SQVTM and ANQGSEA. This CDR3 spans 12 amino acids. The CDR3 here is CSFRNMNTEALF. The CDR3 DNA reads TGCAGCTTCCGAAACATGAACACTGAAGCTCTCTTT.

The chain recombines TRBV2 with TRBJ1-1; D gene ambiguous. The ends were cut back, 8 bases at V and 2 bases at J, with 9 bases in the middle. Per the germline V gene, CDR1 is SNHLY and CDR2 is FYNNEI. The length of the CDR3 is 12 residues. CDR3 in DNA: TGTGCCAGCTGTAGTGATAACACTGAAGCTTTCTTT. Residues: CASCSDNTEAFF.

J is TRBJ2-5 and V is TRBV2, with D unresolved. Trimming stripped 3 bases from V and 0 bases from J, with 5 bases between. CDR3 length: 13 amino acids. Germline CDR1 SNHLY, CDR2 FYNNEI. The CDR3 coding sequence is TGTGCCAGCAGTGATCCGTACCAAGAGACCCAGTACTTC. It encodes CASSDPYQETQYF.

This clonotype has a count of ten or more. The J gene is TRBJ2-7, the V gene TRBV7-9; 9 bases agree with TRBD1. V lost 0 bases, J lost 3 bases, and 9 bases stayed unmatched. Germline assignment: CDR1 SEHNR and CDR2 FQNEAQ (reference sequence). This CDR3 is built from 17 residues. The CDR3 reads CASSLASGGQGGYEQYF. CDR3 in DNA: TGTGCCAGCAGCTTAGCGTCCGGGGGACAGGGAGGCTACGAGCAGTACTTC. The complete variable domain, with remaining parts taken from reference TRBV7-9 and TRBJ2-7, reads DTGVSQNPRHKITKRGQNVTFRCDPISEHNRLYWYRQTLGQGPEFLTYFQNEAQLEKSRLLSDRFSAERPKGSFSTLEIQRTEQGDSAMYLCASSLASGGQGGYEQYFGPGTRLTVT.

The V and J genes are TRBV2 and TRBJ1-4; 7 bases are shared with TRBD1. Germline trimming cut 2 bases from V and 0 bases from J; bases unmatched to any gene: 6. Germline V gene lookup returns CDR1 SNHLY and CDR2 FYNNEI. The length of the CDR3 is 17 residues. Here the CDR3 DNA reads TGTGCCAGCAGTGAACTTAGGACAGGAGCAACTAATGAAAAACTGTTTTTT. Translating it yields CASSELRTGATNEKLFF.

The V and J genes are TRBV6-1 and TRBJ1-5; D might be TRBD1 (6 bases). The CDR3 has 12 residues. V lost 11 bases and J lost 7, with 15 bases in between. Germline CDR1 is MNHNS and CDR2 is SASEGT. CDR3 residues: CAGKGGRQPQHF. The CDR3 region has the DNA TGTGCCGGCAAAGGGGGTCGACAGCCCCAGCATTTT.

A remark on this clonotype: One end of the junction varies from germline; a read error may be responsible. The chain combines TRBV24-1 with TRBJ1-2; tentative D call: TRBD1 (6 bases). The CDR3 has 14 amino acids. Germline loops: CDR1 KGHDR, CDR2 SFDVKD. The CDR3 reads CASSLSAGVYGYTF. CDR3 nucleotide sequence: TGTGCCAGCAGTTTATCGGCAGGGGTCTATGGCTACACCTTC.

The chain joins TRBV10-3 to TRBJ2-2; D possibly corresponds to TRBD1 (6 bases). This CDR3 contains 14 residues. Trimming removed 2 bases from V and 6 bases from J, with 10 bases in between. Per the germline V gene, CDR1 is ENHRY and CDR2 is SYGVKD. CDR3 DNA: TGTGCCATCAGTGAGCCCCGACAGGCCGGGGAGCTGTTTTTT. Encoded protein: CAISEPRQAGELFF.

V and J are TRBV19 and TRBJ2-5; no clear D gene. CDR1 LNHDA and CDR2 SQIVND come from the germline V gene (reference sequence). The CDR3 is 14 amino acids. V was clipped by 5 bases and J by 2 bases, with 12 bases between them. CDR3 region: CASSGQGPQETQYF. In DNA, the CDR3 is TGTGCCAGTAGTGGCCAAGGACCTCAAGAGACCCAGTACTTC.

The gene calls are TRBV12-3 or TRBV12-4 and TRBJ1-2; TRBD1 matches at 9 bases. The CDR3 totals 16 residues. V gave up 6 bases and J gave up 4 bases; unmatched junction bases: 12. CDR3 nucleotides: TGTGCCAGCAGCTACACCGGGACAGGGCTAGCCTATGGCTACACCTTC. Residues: CASSYTGTGLAYGYTF.

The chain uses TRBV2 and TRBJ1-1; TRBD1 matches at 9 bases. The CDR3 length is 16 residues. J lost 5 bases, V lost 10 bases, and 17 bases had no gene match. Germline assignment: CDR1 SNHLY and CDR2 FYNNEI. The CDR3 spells CAIIMWATGGGTEAFF. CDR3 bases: TGTGCCATTATCATGTGGGCGACAGGGGGTGGGACTGAAGCTTTCTTT.

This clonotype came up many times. The CDR3: CASNDRPQPQHF. The DNA of the CDR3 is TGTGCCAGTAACGATCGGCCTCAGCCCCAGCATTTT. This chain links TRBV19 with TRBJ1-5; D remains unclear. Looked up from germline, CDR1 is LNHDA and CDR2 is SQIVND (reference sequence). The CDR3 loop spans 12 amino acids. The V gene lost 7 bases and the J gene lost 6 bases, with 10 bases spanning the gap.